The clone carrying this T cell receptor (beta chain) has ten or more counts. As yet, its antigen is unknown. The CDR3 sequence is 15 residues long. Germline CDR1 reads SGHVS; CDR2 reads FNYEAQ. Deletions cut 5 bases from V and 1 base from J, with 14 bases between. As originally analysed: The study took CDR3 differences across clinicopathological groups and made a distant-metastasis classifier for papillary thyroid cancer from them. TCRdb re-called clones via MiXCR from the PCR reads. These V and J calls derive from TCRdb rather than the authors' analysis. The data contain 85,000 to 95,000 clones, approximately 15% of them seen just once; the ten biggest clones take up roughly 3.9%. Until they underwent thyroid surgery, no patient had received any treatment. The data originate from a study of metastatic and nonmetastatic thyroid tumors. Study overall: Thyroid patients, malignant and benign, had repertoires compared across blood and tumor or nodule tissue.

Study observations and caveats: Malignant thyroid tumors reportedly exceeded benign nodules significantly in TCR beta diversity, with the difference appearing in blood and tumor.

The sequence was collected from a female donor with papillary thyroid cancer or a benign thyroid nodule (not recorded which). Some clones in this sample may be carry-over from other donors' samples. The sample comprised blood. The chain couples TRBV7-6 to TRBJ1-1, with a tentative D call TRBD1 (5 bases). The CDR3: CASSPPRGGNTEAFF. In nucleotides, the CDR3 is TGTGCCAGCAGCCCTCCTCGTGGGGGGAACACTGAAGCTTTCTTT.